One sample yielded the 9 T cell receptor beta chains listed below, sequenced in a study of blood T cell repertoires in COVID-19. The table came from immunoSEQ multiplex PCR; TCRdb's copy has only in-frame clones and leaves some out. Of tens of thousands of clones listed, roughly three quarters are singletons. Sequencing was carried out using peripheral blood. The receptor set was obtained from a human donor in a cohort sampled during active COVID-19.

The chain couples TRBV29-1 to TRBJ2-7, with 7 nucleotides matching TRBD1. V was pared by 4 bases and J by 3 bases, with 6 bases of the junction left unmatched. The CDR3 has 13 residues. Looked up from germline, CDR1 is SQVTM and CDR2 is ANQGSEA. The CDR3 DNA reads TGCAGCGTTGGTGAAGGGGGCGGCTACGAGCAGTACTTC. Encoded protein: CSVGEGGGYEQYF.

The chain uses TRBV19 and TRBJ1-4; D gene uncertain. The CDR3 spans 18 residues. V lost 5 bases and J 5 bases, leaving 24 bases between the germline ends. Germline loops: CDR1 LNHDA, CDR2 SQIVND (reference sequence). CDR3 DNA: TGTGCCAGTAGTTCATTAATCGATTCAGGCCGACCGAATGAAAAACTGTTTTTT. This gives the protein CASSSLIDSGRPNEKLFF.

This sequence joins TRBV6-5 and TRBJ2-3; 9 bases are shared with TRBD2. The CDR3 is made up of 16 amino acids. V was clipped by 0 bases and J by 4 bases; unmatched bases: 5. From germline, CDR1 is MNHEY and CDR2 SVGAGI. The CDR3 is CASSYSGGRAPDTQYF. The CDR3, as DNA: TGTGCCAGCAGTTACTCGGGCGGGAGGGCCCCAGATACGCAGTATTTT.

The chain couples TRBV14 to TRBJ1-2; TRBD1 is a possible D gene (5 bases). The V end lost 1 base, the J end lost 4 bases, and 13 bases lay between the germline ends. Germline CDR1 SGHDN, CDR2 FVKESK. This CDR3 is built from 15 residues. The CDR3 sequence: CASSQVMGGIYGYTF. The CDR3 DNA follows: TGTGCCAGCAGCCAAGTTATGGGGGGTATCTATGGCTACACCTTC.

The chain employs TRBV19 and TRBJ2-1; 9 bases line up with TRBD1. V shed 5 bases, J shed 2 bases, and the junction held 10 bases outside the gene matches. The CDR3 extends over 17 amino acids. Germline CDR1 reads LNHDA; CDR2 reads SQIVND (reference sequence). The CDR3 sequence is CASSLQGQGPTYNEQFF. DNA for the CDR3: TGTGCCAGTAGTCTGCAGGGACAGGGCCCTACCTACAATGAGCAGTTCTTC.

The V and J genes are TRBV5-1 and TRBJ2-5, with D perhaps matching TRBD1 (5 bases). This CDR3 has 15 amino acids. V was cut by 0 bases and J by 5 bases, with 14 bases left in between. Germline V CDR1 and CDR2: SGHRS, YFSETQ. CDR3 bases: TGCGCCAGCAGCTTGGGGGGCAGCACGGGTGAGACCCAGTACTTC. Translated, it gives CASSLGGSTGETQYF.

This sequence joins TRBV7-8 and TRBJ1-4; D gene uncertain. V was clipped by 5 bases and J by 4 bases, with 11 bases between them. The CDR3 is 14 amino acids. Germline CDR1 is SGHVS and CDR2 is FQNEAQ. In nucleotides, the CDR3 is TGTGCCAGCAGCCGGGATAGACTTAATGAAAAACTGTTTTTT. As protein: CASSRDRLNEKLFF.

V is TRBV2 and J is TRBJ2-7; 8 bases agree with TRBD1. This CDR3 has 15 amino acids. The V and J ends lost 2 bases and 1 base, in that order; junction bases with no gene match: 4. The germline V gene has CDR1 SNHLY and CDR2 FYNNEI. As DNA, the CDR3 is TGTGCCAGCAGTGAACGGACAGGGATGTCCTACGAGCAGTACTTC. Protein: CASSERTGMSYEQYF.

This chain links TRBV10-3 with TRBJ1-5, with a weak D call TRBD1 (5 bases). Germline V lookup: CDR1 ENHRY, CDR2 SYGVKD. Trimming took off 11 bases at V and 3 bases at J, with 11 bases between the two ends. CDR3 length: 12 amino acids. The chain's CDR3 is CAVGQVNQPQHF. CDR3 in DNA: TGTGCCGTGGGGCAGGTCAATCAGCCCCAGCATTTT.